The entry that follows covers one T cell receptor beta chain sequence. The data were taken from a study of human T cells and chemical hapten exposure. The time point denotes: patch test 2, 6 weeks after DPC sensitization. The treatment denotes: therapeutic diphenylcyclopropenone sensitization with weekly scalp DPC. V was clipped by 8 bases and J by 4 bases, with 18 bases between them. The CDR3 spans 15 residues. In germline, CDR1 is LGHNA, CDR2 YNFKEQ. Using its own MiXCR run on the RACE reads, TCRdb lists one record per CDR3 protein. The data hold about 95,000 distinct CDR3 sequences, with over 10% observed a single time.

The source was whole blood, collected in connection with sensitization to the hapten diphenylcyclopropenone (DPC). This clonotype was obtained from a woman in her thirties or forties with alopecia areata. Some clones in this sample may be carry-over from other donors' samples. V usage is TRBV4-2 and J usage is TRBJ2-1; the D gene is possibly TRBD2 (6 bases). DNA for the CDR3: TGTGCCAGCGGCCGCGGGACTCTCAAATACAATGAGCAGTTCTTC. This translates into CASGRGTLKYNEQFF.